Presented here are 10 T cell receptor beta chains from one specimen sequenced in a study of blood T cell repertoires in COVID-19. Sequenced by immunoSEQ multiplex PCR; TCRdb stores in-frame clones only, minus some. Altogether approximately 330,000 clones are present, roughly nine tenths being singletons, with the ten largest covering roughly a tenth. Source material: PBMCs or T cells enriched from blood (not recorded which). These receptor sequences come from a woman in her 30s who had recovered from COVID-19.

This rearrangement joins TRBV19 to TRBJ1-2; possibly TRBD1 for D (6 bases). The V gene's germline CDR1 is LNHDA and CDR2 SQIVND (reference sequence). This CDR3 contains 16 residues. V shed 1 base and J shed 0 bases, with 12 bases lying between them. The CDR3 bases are TGTGCCAGTAGTATAGGACGGACAGAAGCTAACTATGGCTACACCTTC. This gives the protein CASSIGRTEANYGYTF.

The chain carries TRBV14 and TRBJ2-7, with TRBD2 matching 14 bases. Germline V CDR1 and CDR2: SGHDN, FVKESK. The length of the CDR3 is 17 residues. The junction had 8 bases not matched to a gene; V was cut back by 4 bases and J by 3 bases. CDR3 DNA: TGTGCCAGCAGCCCAATGGGGGGACTAGCGGGAGTCTACGAGCAGTACTTC. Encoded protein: CASSPMGGLAGVYEQYF.

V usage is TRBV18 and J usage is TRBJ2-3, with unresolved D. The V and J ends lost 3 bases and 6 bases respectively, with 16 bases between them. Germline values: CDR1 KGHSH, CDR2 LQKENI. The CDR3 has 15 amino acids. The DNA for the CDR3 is TGTGCCAGCTCACCTATTCAAGCCGAGTCCGATACGCAGTATTTT. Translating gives CASSPIQAESDTQYF.

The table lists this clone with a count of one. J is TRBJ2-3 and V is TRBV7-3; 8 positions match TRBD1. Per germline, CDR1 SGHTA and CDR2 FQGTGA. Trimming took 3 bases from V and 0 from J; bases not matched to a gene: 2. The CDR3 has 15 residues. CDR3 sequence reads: CASSFQGASTDTQYF. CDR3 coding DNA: TGTGCCAGCAGCTTCCAGGGGGCTAGCACAGATACGCAGTATTTT.

In nucleotides, the CDR3 is TGTGCCAGCAGCGCTTTGTGGACAGGGGTCTCCTACGAGCAGTACTTC. The encoded protein is CASSALWTGVSYEQYF. The chain carries TRBV28 and TRBJ2-7, with 9 bases fitting TRBD1. The CDR3 is made up of 16 amino acids. The germline V gene has CDR1 MDHEN and CDR2 SYDVKM. Trimming removed 6 bases from V and 0 bases from J; junction bases left unmatched: 9.

For the CDR3, the DNA is TGTGCCAGCTCAACCCAGGACAGGGTACAAGAGACCCAGTACTTC. This codes for CASSTQDRVQETQYF. The V and J genes are TRBV18 and TRBJ2-5; TRBD1 matches at 8 bases. The CDR3 extends over 15 amino acids. V lost 5 bases to trimming and J lost 2 bases; unmatched junction nucleotides: 7. Looked up from germline, CDR1 is KGHSH and CDR2 is LQKENI.

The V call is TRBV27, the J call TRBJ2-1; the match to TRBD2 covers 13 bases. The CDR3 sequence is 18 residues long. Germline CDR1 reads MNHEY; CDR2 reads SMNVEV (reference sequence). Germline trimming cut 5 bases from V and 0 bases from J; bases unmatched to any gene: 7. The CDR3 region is CASSAGLAGRGSYNEQFF. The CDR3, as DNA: TGTGCCAGCAGTGCGGGACTAGCGGGGCGTGGCTCCTACAATGAGCAGTTCTTC.

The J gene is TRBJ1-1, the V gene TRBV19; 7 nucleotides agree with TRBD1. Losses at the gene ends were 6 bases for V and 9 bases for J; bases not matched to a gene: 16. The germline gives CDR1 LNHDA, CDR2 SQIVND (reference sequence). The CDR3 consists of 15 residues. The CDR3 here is CASRTRRQGTRKAFF. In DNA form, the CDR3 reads TGTGCCAGTAGGACCCGAAGACAGGGCACGAGGAAAGCTTTCTTT.

The CDR3 reads CASNPSSGAKYEQYF. The CDR3 nucleotides are TGTGCCAGCAACCCATCTAGCGGGGCAAAATACGAGCAGTACTTC. V usage is TRBV28 and J usage is TRBJ2-7; TRBD2 matches 9 bases. The V gene end was trimmed by 7 bases and the J gene end by 4 bases; junction bases not matched to a gene: 11. Germline V gives CDR1 MDHEN, CDR2 SYDVKM. The length of the CDR3 is 15 residues.

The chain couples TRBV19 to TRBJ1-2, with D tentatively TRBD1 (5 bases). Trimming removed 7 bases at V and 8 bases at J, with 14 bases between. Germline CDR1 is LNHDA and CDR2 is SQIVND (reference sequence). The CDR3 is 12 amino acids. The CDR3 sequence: CASKYRSGGYTF. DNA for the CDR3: TGTGCCAGTAAGTACAGGTCCGGCGGCTACACCTTC.